This T cell receptor (beta chain) came from a study of T-cell memory formation after mild COVID-19. Study summary: TCR clusters mostly belonged to single donors.

Researchers used 5'RACE with constant-segment primers to make TCR alpha and TCR beta cDNA libraries that carry sample barcodes and UMIs. Using its own MiXCR run on the 5' RACE reads, TCRdb lists one record per CDR3 protein. The sample comprises 200,000 to 250,000 distinct CDR3 sequences, over 9% of which are singletons, and 20% to 25% rests with the top ten. The germline V gene has CDR1 SGHRS and CDR2 YFSETQ. J was trimmed by 0 bases and V by 5 bases; bases with no gene match: 4. There are 14 residues in the CDR3. This clonotype has at least ten counts. This TCR was recovered from a man younger than 35 who had mild COVID-19 (a few samples of this study predate the infection). Cell type and time point are not known. The chain employs TRBV5-1 and TRBJ2-5; TRBD2 aligns across 7 bases. The sequenced material came from PBMCs or a T cell subset sorted from them (not recorded which). The CDR3 region is CASRSGANQETQYF. As DNA, the CDR3 is TGCGCCAGCAGAAGCGGGGCAAACCAAGAGACCCAGTACTTC.